This passage covers 5 T cell receptor beta chains from one sample sequenced in a study of blood T cell repertoires in COVID-19. Measured with immunoSEQ multiplex PCR; TCRdb has only the in-frame clones, and not every one. The sample yields some 270,000 clones, approximately 85% seen once. Sequenced sample: PBMCs or T cells enriched from blood (not recorded which). Source of these receptors: a woman in her twenties or thirties who had recovered from COVID-19.

CDR3 in amino acids: CASSLGLAGGFSYNEQFF. DNA for the CDR3: TGTGCCAGCAGCTTGGGACTAGCGGGAGGGTTCTCCTACAATGAGCAGTTCTTC. This chain links TRBV5-4 with TRBJ2-1; 14 nucleotides agree with TRBD2. Per the germline V gene, CDR1 is SGHNT and CDR2 is YYREEE (reference sequence). V lost 0 bases to trimming and J lost 0 bases; unmatched junction nucleotides: 2. This CDR3 is built from 18 residues.

The rearrangement uses TRBV12-3 or TRBV12-4 and TRBJ2-4; D is unclear. The CDR3 covers 11 residues. Trimming took off 7 bases at V and 8 bases at J, with 9 bases between the two ends. Here the CDR3 DNA reads TGTGCCAGCACAATGGCGGACATTCAGTACTTC. It yields the protein CASTMADIQYF.

The genes are TRBV19 and TRBJ1-1; 8 nucleotides line up with TRBD1. There are 15 residues in the CDR3. Germline-derived CDR1 and CDR2 are LNHDA and SQIVND (reference sequence). J lost 1 base, V lost 6 bases, and 7 bases had no gene match. Here the CDR3 DNA reads TGTGCCAGTAGCGAACCCGGGACAGGGAACACTGAAGCTTTCTTT. Translated, it gives CASSEPGTGNTEAFF.

The gene calls are TRBV16 and TRBJ2-7; tentative D call: TRBD1 (5 bases). Per the germline V gene, CDR1 is KGHSY and CDR2 is FQNENV. This CDR3 is 18 amino acids long. V was pared by 0 bases and J by 3 bases, with 21 bases between. The CDR3 sequence: CASSQSASGRVGVYEQYF. CDR3 bases: TGTGCCAGCAGCCAATCGGCGTCAGGCAGGGTAGGTGTCTACGAGCAGTACTTC. Full variable domain (rest looked up from reference TRBV16 and TRBJ2-7): GEEVAQTPKHLVRGEGQKAKLYCAPIKGHSYVFWYQQVLKNEFKFLISFQNENVFDETGMPKERFSAKCLPNSPCSLEIQATKLEDSAVYFCASSQSASGRVGVYEQYFGPGTRLTVT.

V gene TRBV4-1 combines with J gene TRBJ1-4, with D tentatively TRBD1 (5 bases). The CDR3 length is 15 residues. The V gene's germline CDR1 is MGHRA and CDR2 YSYEKL. Trimming cost V 5 bases and J 4 bases, with 14 bases left between them. CDR3 region: CASSFREGINEKLFF. CDR3 nucleotides: TGCGCCAGCAGCTTCAGGGAGGGAATTAATGAAAAACTGTTTTTT.